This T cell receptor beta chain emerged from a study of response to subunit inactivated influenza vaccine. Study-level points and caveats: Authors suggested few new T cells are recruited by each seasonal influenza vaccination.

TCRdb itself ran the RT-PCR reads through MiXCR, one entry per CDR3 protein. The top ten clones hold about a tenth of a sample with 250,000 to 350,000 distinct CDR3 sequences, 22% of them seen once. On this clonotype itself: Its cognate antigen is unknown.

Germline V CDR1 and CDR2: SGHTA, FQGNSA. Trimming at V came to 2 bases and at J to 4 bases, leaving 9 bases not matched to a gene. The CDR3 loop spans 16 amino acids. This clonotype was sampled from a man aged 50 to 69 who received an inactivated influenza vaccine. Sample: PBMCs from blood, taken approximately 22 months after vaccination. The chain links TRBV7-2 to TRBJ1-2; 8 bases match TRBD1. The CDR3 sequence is CASSLIRDRPIYGYTF. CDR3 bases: TGTGCCAGCAGCTTAATCCGGGACAGGCCCATCTATGGCTACACCTTC.